This T cell receptor (beta chain) stems from a study of regulatory T cells in long-lasting Graves disease. The V segment lost 8 bases and the J segment 5 bases; nucleotides outside the gene matches: 13. The CDR3 spans 15 residues. The germline gives CDR1 KGHSH, CDR2 LQKENI. Both iRepertoire HTBI primers and Arm-PCR of CDR3 regions were used to build the TCR beta libraries. TCRdb re-analysed the multiplex PCR reads in MiXCR, keeping a single row per CDR3 protein. Altogether 300,000 to 400,000 distinct CDR3 sequences are present, approximately 15% being singletons, with the ten largest covering 30%. Time point described: newly diagnosed GD, antithyroid drugs for less than 3 months. PBMC-extracted RNA yielded the TCR library. The sample holds many counts of this clonotype. The data were also submitted as part of a second study, on T cells in Graves' hyperthyroidism and ophthalmopathy.

This TCR was recovered from a man aged 35-49 years with Graves disease. The material sequenced was peripheral blood mononuclear cells (PBMCs), taken at new diagnosis, from a patient treated with antithyroid drugs. This chain connects TRBV18 to TRBJ2-5; 8 bases align to TRBD1. Written as DNA, the CDR3 is TGTGCCAGCGCGCAGGGGGCGCATTTGGACGAGACCCAGTACTTC. Translation gives CASAQGAHLDETQYF.